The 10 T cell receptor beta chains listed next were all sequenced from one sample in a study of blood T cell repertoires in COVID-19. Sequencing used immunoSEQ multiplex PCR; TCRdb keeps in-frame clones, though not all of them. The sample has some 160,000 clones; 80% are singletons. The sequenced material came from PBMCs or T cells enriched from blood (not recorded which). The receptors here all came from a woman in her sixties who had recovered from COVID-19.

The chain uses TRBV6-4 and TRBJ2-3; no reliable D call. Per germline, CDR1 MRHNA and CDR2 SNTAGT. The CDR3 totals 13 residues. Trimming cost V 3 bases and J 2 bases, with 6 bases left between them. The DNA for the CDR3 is TGTGCCAGCAGTGAAGAACACACAGATACGCAGTATTTT. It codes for CASSEEHTDTQYF.

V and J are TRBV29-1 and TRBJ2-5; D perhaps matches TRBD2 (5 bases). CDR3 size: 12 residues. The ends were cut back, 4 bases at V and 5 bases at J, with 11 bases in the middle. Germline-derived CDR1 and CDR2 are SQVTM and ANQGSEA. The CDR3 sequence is CSVASGAETQYF. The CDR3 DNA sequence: TGCAGCGTTGCAAGCGGCGCGGAGACCCAGTACTTC.

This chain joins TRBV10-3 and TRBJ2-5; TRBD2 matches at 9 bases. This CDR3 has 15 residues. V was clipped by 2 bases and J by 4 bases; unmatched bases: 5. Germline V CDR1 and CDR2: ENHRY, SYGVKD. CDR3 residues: CAISEVNSGGETQYF. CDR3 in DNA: TGTGCCATCAGTGAGGTTAATAGCGGGGGAGAGACCCAGTACTTC.

Here the CDR3 reads CASSLAHPAGPTDTQYF. The CDR3 DNA follows: TGTGCCAGCAGCTTAGCGCATCCAGCGGGTCCCACAGATACGCAGTATTTT. The genes are TRBV7-8 and TRBJ2-3; maybe TRBD2 (6 bases). This CDR3 has 17 amino acids. V lost 0 bases to trimming and J lost 2 bases, with 15 bases between them. Germline V gives CDR1 SGHVS, CDR2 FQNEAQ.

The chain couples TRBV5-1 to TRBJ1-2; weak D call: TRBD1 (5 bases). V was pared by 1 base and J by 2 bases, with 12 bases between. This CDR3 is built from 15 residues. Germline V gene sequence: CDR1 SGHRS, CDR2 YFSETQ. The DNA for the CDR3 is TGCGCCAGCAGCTTGAGGCAGGGTGAGAACTATGGCTACACCTTC. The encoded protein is CASSLRQGENYGYTF. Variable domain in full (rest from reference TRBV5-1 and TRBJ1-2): KAGVTQTPRYLIKTRGQQVTLSCSPISGHRSVSWYQQTPGQGLQFLFEYFSETQRNKGNFPGRFSGRQFSNSRSEMNVSTLELGDSALYLCASSLRQGENYGYTFGSGTRLTVV.

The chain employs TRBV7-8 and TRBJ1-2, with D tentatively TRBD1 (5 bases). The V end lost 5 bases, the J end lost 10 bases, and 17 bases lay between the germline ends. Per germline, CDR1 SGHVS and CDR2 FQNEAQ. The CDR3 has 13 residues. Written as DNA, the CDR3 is TGTGCCAGCAGCCGTCTCTCGGGAGGGGACTACACCTTC. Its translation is CASSRLSGGDYTF. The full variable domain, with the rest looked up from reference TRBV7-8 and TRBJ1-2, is GAGVSQSPRYKVAKRGQDVALRCDPISGHVSLFWYQQALGQGPEFLTYFQNEAQLDKSGLPSDRFFAERPEGSVSTLKIQRTQQEDSAVYLCASSRLSGGDYTFGSGTRLTVV.

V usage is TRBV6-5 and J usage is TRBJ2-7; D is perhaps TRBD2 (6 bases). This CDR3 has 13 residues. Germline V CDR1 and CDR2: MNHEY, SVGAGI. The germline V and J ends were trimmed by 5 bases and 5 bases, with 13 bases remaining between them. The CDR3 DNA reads TGTGCCAGCAGTCCCAGGACTAACCACGAGCAGTACTTC. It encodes CASSPRTNHEQYF.

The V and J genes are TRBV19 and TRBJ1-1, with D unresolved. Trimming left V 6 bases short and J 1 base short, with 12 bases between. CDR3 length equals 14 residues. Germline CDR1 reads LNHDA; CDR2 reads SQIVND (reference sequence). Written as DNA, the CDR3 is TGTGCCAGTAGGAAGGACGGGAAGAACACTGAAGCTTTCTTT. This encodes CASRKDGKNTEAFF.

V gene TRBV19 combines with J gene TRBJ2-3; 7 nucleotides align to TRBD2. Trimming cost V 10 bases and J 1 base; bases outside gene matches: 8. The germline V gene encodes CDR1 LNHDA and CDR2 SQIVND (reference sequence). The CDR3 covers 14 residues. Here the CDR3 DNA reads TGTGCCACGAACACTGGGGGGGGCACAGATACGCAGTATTTT. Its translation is CATNTGGGTDTQYF. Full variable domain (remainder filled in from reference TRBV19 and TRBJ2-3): DGGITQSPKYLFRKEGQNVTLSCEQNLNHDAMYWYRQDPGQGLRLIYYSQIVNDFQKGDIAEGYSVSREKKESFPLTVTSAQKNPTAFYLCATNTGGGTDTQYFGPGTRLTVL.

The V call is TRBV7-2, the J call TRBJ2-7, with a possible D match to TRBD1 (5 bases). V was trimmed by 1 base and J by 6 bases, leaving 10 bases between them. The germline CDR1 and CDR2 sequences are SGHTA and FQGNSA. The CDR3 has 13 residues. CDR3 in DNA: TGTGCCAGCAGCTTAGTTAAGGGGTTCGAGCAGTACTTC. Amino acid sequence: CASSLVKGFEQYF.